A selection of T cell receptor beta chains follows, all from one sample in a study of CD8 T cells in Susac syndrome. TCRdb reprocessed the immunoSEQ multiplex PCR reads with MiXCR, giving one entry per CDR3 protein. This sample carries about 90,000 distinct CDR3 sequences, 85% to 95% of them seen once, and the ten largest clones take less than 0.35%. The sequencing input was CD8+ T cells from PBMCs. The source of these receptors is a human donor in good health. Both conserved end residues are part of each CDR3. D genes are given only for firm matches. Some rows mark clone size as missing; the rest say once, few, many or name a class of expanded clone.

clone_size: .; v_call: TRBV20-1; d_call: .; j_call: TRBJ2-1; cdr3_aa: CSARNEQFF; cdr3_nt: TGCAGTGCTAGAAATGAGCAGTTCTTC
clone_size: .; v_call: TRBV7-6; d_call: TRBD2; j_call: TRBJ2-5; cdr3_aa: CASSSSGLVLETQYF; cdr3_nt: TGTGCCAGCAGCTCCTCGGGACTAGTCTTGGAGACCCAGTACTTC
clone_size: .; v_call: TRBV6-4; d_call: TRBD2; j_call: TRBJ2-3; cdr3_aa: CASSDQGGGPLDTQYF; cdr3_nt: TGTGCCAGCAGTGATCAAGGCGGGGGGCCATTGGATACGCAGTATTTT
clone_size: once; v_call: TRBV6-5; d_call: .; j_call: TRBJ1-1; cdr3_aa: CASSPSAGAGTEAFF; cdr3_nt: TGTGCCAGCAGCCCTTCGGCAGGGGCGGGGACTGAAGCTTTCTTT
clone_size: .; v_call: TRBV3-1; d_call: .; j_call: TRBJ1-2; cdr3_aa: CASSQGIGYSRLF; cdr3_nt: TGTGCCAGCAGCCAAGGGATTGGTTATAGTAGACTCTTC
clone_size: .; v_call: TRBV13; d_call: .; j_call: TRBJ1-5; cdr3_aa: CASMGDNQPQHF; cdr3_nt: TGTGCCAGCATGGGCGACAATCAGCCCCAGCATTTT
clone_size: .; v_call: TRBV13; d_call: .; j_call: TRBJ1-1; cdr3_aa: CASSLNTKAFF; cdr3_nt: TGTGCCAGCAGCTTAAATACTAAGGCTTTCTTT
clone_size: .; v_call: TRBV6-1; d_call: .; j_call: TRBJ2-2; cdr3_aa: CASSERGSWNTGELFF; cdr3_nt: TGTGCCAGCAGTGAAAGGGGGAGTTGGAACACCGGGGAGCTGTTTTTT
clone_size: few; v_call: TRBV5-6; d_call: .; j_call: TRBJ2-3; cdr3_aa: CASRGTDTQYF; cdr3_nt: TGTGCCAGCAGGGGCACAGATACGCAGTATTTT
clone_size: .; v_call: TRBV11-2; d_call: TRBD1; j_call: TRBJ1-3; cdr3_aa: CASSFGTGLSGNTIYF; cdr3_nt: TGTGCCAGCAGCTTCGGGACAGGGCTCTCTGGAAACACCATATATTTT
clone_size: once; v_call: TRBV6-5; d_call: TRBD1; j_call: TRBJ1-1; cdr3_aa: CASSLGTGGEAFF; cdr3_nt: TGTGCCAGCAGTCTTGGGACAGGCGGTGAAGCTTTCTTT
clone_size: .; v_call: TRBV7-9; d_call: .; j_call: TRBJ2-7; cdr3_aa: CASSLSLPEQYF; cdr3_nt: TGTGCCAGCAGCTTAAGTCTCCCCGAGCAGTACTTC
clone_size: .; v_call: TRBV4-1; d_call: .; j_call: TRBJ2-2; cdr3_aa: CASSQEGGPGELFF; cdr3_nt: TGCGCCAGCAGCCAAGAGGGCGGGCCGGGGGAGCTGTTTTTT
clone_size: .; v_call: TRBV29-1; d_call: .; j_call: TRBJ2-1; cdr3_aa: CSARIQNEQFF; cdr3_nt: TGCAGCGCCCGGATTCAAAATGAGCAGTTCTTC
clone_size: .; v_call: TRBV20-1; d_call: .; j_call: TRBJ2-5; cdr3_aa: CSAEHGPLNQETQYF; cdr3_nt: TGCAGTGCCGAACACGGACCCTTAAACCAAGAGACCCAGTACTTC
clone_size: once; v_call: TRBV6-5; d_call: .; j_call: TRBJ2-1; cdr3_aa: CASSYAGGGNEQFF; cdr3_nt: TGTGCCAGCAGTTACGCCGGGGGCGGGAATGAGCAGTTCTTC
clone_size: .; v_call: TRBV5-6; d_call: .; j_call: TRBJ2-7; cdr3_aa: CASSLIVTYEQYF; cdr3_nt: TGTGCCAGCAGCTTGATCGTTACCTACGAGCAGTACTTC
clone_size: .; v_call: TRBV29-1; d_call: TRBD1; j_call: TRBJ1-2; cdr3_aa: CSVGPGTGDEGYGYTF; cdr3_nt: TGCAGCGTCGGACCTGGGACAGGGGATGAAGGCTATGGCTACACCTTC
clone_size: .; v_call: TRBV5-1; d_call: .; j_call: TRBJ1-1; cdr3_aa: CASSPRTDLEAFF; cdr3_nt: TGCGCCAGCAGCCCCCGGACAGATCTTGAAGCTTTCTTT
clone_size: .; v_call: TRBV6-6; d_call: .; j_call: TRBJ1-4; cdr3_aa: CASSSKGEIGEKLFF; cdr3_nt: TGTGCCAGCAGTAGCAAGGGGGAAATAGGTGAAAAACTGTTTTTT
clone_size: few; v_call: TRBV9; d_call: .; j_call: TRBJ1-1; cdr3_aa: CASSVAGGADTEAFF; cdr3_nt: TGTGCCAGCAGCGTAGCTGGGGGGGCAGACACTGAAGCTTTCTTT
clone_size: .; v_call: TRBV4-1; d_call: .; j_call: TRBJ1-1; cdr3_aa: CASSQDLGKSEAFF; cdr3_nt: TGCGCCAGCAGCCAAGATTTGGGAAAGAGTGAAGCTTTCTTT
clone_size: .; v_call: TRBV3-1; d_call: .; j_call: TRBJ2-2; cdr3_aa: CASSWGPSNTGELFF; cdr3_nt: TGTGCCAGCAGCTGGGGACCCTCGAACACCGGGGAGCTGTTTTTT
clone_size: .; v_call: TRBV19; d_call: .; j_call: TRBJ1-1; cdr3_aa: CASKGQGMTEAFF; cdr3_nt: TGTGCCAGTAAAGGTCAGGGGATGACTGAAGCTTTCTTT
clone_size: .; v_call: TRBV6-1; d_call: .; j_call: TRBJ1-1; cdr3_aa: CASSPRVGANTEAFF; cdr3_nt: TGTGCCAGCAGTCCCCGGGTGGGGGCAAACACTGAAGCTTTCTTT
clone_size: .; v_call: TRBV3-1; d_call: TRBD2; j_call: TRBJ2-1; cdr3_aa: CASSQAFTGGLHNEQFF; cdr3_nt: TGTGCCAGCAGCCAAGCGTTCACGGGGGGGCTCCACAATGAGCAGTTCTTC
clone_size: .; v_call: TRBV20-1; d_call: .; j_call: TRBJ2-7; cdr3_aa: CSARDLRSSYEQYF; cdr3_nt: TGCAGTGCTAGAGATCTCAGGAGCTCCTACGAGCAGTACTTC
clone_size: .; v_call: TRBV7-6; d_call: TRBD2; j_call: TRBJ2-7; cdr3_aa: CASSPAGPGGEQYF; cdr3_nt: TGTGCCAGCAGCCCAGCGGGGCCCGGAGGGGAGCAGTACTTC
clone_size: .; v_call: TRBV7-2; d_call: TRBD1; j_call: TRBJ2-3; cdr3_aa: CASSFGQGSTDTQYF; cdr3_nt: TGTGCCAGCAGCTTTGGACAGGGAAGCACAGATACGCAGTATTTT
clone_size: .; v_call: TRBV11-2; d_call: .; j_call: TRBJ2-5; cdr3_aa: CASSFVGGKETQYF; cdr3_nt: TGTGCCAGCAGCTTTGTTGGGGGGAAAGAGACCCAGTACTTC
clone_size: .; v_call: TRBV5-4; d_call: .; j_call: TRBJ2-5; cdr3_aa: CASSYDPEETQYF; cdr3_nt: TGTGCCAGCAGCTACGACCCAGAGGAGACCCAGTACTTC
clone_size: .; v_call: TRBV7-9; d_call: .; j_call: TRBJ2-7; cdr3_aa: CASSPGSWGSYEQYF; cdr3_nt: TGTGCCAGCAGCCCCGGGTCTTGGGGCTCCTACGAGCAGTACTTC
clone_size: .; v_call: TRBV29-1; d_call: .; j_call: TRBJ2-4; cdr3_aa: CSARDLAKNIQYF; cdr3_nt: TGCAGCGCCAGAGATTTAGCCAAAAACATTCAGTACTTC
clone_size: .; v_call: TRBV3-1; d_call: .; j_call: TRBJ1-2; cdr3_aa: CASSQGPLTGSPGYGYTF; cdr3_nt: TGTGCCAGCAGCCAAGGCCCTCTTACAGGGTCCCCTGGCTATGGCTACACCTTC
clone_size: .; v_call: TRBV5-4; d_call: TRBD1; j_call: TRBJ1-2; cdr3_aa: CASSWGQGGRGYTF; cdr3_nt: TGTGCCAGCAGCTGGGGACAGGGGGGGCGTGGCTACACCTTC
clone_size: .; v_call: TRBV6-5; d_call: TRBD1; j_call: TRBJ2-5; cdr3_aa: CASSYMDRGSETQYF; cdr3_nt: TGTGCCAGCAGTTACATGGACAGGGGGTCGGAGACCCAGTACTTC
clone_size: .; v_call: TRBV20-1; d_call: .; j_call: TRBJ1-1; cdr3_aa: CSARDQAAPNTEAFF; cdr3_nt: TGCAGTGCTAGAGATCAGGCAGCCCCAAACACTGAAGCTTTCTTT